Here is one T cell receptor (beta chain) with its context. Using unique molecular identifiers, the investigators prepared the TCRbeta library. TCRdb used MiXCR to reprocess the PCR reads, holding one entry per CDR3 protein. The table records about 830,000 distinct CDR3 sequences, roughly 15% of them present only once. These data are taken from a study of T-cell reconstitution after alpha-beta-depleted transplantation in children. The sequencing here drew on PBMCs, mostly from graft donor cells, taken 360 days after TCRalphabeta/CD19-depleted stem cell transplant. The origin of this receptor is a male patient between 5 and 17 years old who had a stem cell transplant for acute lymphoblastic leukemia, so the T cells may come from the graft donor.

CDR3 DNA sequence: TGTGCCAGCAGTTCCGCCATAGCGGGTTCCTACGAGCAGTACTTC. Its protein is CASSSAIAGSYEQYF. The chain joins TRBV5-4 to TRBJ2-7; TRBD2 matches 7 bases. The CDR3 is made up of 15 amino acids. The germline V gene has CDR1 SGHNT and CDR2 YYREEE (reference sequence). The junction had 9 bases not matched to a gene; V was cut back by 5 bases and J by 1 base.